This TCR beta chain was recovered during a study of cytomegalovirus exposure and HLA in healthy donors. The primer mix had 60 Vbeta and 13 Jbeta primers. Original processing methods: The authors later counted 70 million to 85 million unique TCR beta chains, around 9.9 million of them shared. Sequencing used immunoSEQ multiplex PCR; TCRdb keeps in-frame clones, though not all of them. V, J and clone size are those of that table, while D and trimming were read from the DNA. The sample records roughly 200,000 clones, around 89% being singletons. On this clone itself: Antigen: not known.

With V trimmed by 7 bases and J by 3 bases, 15 bases remained unmatched. This CDR3 is 17 amino acids long. The germline CDR1 and CDR2 sequences are SNHLY and FYNNEI. Points from the study as a whole: Overall, approximately 150 TCR beta chains were annotated as cytomegalovirus-associated. High sensitivity and specificity were reportedly achieved when the classifier diagnosed cytomegalovirus status.

The chain recombines TRBV2 with TRBJ2-7; TRBD1 agrees at 10 bases. The clonotype originates from a woman aged 18-29 years in good health and CMV-seronegative. The specimen sequenced was PBMCs. The CDR3 sequence: CASTDAPRGTGVYEQYF. The CDR3 bases are TGTGCCAGCACCGACGCACCTCGGGGGACAGGGGTCTACGAGCAGTACTTC.